This T cell receptor beta chain was profiled in a study of cytomegalovirus exposure and HLA in healthy donors. General study findings and limits: Cytomegalovirus status, reportedly, was diagnosed with high specificity and sensitivity by the classifier. Later, an analysis found that TCR clusters from the first cohort tended to co-occur in the 120 or so validation repertoires.

Of note for this clone: Its antigen remains unknown.

The CDR3 has 13 amino acids. V was trimmed by 7 bases and J by 3 bases, leaving 12 bases between them. CDR1 is GTSNPN and CDR2 is SVGIG in the germline V gene (reference sequence). Assay used: immunoSEQ multiplex PCR; TCRdb lists only in-frame clones, some missing. The sample has more than 120,000 clones; about nine tenths are singletons. This chain uses TRBV30 with TRBJ2-2; D gene unclear. Sequenced sample: PBMCs. The TCR sequence derives from a man in his late teens or twenties in good health and CMV-seropositive. CDR3 sequence: CASELADTGELFF. The CDR3 nucleotides read TGTGCCTCGGAATTGGCGGACACCGGGGAGCTGTTTTTT.